One and the same sample provided the 28 T cell receptor beta chains below, sequenced in a study of beta chain features in type 1 diabetes. Their antigens remain unidentified. What was sequenced were expressed TCRB transcripts, since all of the isolated RNA had been reverse transcribed. The assay was immunoSEQ multiplex PCR, and TCRdb's table has in-frame clones only and misses some. The profile shows under 850,000 clones, around an eighth of them singletons. Study findings and constraints: All four CD4+ subsets from Type 1 diabetes patients carried moderately but significantly shorter TCRB CDR3s.

The sample was naive CD4+ T cells from blood. These receptors came from a man younger than 30 with type 1 diabetes.

This clone has more than one count but fewer than ten. This chain links TRBV4-1 with TRBJ1-1, with 7 bases fitting TRBD1. V lost 4 bases and J lost 8; bases outside the gene matches: 13. The germline V gene encodes CDR1 MGHRA and CDR2 YSYEKL. The CDR3 totals 15 residues. The CDR3 region has the DNA TGCGCCAGCAGCCGCAGCTTGGACAGGTGGAAGGAAGCTTTCTTT. Amino acid sequence: CASSRSLDRWKEAFF.

The chain recombines TRBV2 with TRBJ1-2, with D hard to call. V lost 4 bases, J lost 8 bases, and 11 bases lay in between. The CDR3 is 12 amino acids. From germline, CDR1 is SNHLY and CDR2 FYNNEI. The CDR3 protein is CASSGGSQGYTF. The DNA of the CDR3 is TGTGCCAGCAGTGGCGGATCTCAAGGCTACACCTTC.

This chain connects TRBV7-6 to TRBJ2-1, with TRBD1 matching 11 bases. In germline, CDR1 is SGHVS, CDR2 FNYEAQ. V shed 5 bases and J 8 bases; nucleotides not matched to a gene: 2. This CDR3 contains 13 residues. The CDR3 DNA reads TGTGCCAGCAGCCAGGACAGGGGGCATGAGCAGTTCTTC. Amino acid sequence: CASSQDRGHEQFF.

The chain couples TRBV29-1 to TRBJ1-1; TRBD1 might be the D (5 bases). Trimming removed 2 bases from V and 1 base from J, with 8 bases in between. Germline loops: CDR1 SQVTM, CDR2 ANQGSEA. CDR3 size: 13 residues. This chain's CDR3 is CSVEQQANTEAFF. The CDR3 bases are TGCAGCGTTGAACAACAGGCGAACACTGAAGCTTTCTTT.

The chain uses TRBV6-1 and TRBJ2-1; the match to TRBD1 covers 8 bases. The CDR3 extends over 14 amino acids. Germline-derived CDR1 and CDR2 are MNHNS and SASEGT. The V and J ends lost 7 bases and 4 bases, in that order; junction bases with no gene match: 6. The CDR3 DNA reads TGTGCCAGCACCCCCGGGACAGGATACAATGAGCAGTTCTTC. This translates into CASTPGTGYNEQFF.

This clone was detected a few times. The chain couples TRBV28 to TRBJ1-3; TRBD1 is a possible D gene (5 bases). CDR3 size: 15 residues. V lost 2 bases and J 0 bases, leaving 8 bases between the germline ends. CDR1 is MDHEN, CDR2 SYDVKM, per germline. CDR3 residues: CASSLPTASGNTIYF. CDR3 sequence (DNA): TGTGCCAGCAGTTTACCGACAGCCTCTGGAAACACCATATATTTT.

This chain's CDR3 is CASSPGTSGATDTQYF. The CDR3 bases are TGTGCCAGCAGTCCCGGGACTAGCGGGGCGACAGATACGCAGTATTTT. V is TRBV25-1 and J is TRBJ2-3, with 13 bases that match TRBD2. CDR1 and CDR2 (germline): MGHDK, SYGVNS. Germline trimming cut 5 bases from V and 3 bases from J; bases unmatched to any gene: 5. This CDR3 region has 16 residues.

The chain carries TRBV5-5 and TRBJ2-3, with TRBD2 identical over 10 bases. This CDR3 region has 16 residues. Trimming removed 4 bases from V and 4 bases from J; junction bases left unmatched: 9. The germline gives CDR1 SGHKS, CDR2 YYEKEE (reference sequence). The CDR3 DNA is TGTGCCAGCAGCCTAGAACTAGCGGGGCGGCCAGATACGCAGTATTTT. Amino acid sequence: CASSLELAGRPDTQYF.

This clone came up a few times. The CDR3 here is CASSPPGSTPAGGPYNEQFF. CDR3 coding DNA: TGTGCCAGCTCACCACCCGGCAGTACTCCAGCCGGCGGGCCCTACAATGAGCAGTTCTTC. The J gene is TRBJ2-1, the V gene TRBV18; weak D call: TRBD2 (5 bases). The CDR3 contains 20 residues. V was cut by 0 bases and J by 2 bases, with 23 bases left in between. Germline V gene data show CDR1 as KGHSH and CDR2 as LQKENI.

V gene TRBV12-5 combines with J gene TRBJ2-1; tentatively, D is TRBD1 or TRBD2 (6 bases each). Trimming pared 7 bases from V and 5 bases from J, leaving 12 bases between. The CDR3 contains 13 residues. CDR1 is LGHNT and CDR2 is FRNRAP in the germline V gene. CDR3 residues: CASDPGADNEQFF. The DNA of the CDR3 is TGTGCTAGTGACCCGGGGGCTGACAATGAGCAGTTCTTC. The full variable domain, with the rest looked up from reference TRBV12-5 and TRBJ2-1, is DARVTQTPRHKVTEMGQEVTMRCQPILGHNTVFWYRQTMMQGLELLAYFRNRAPLDDSGMPKDRFSAEMPDATLATLKIQPSEPRDSAVYFCASDPGADNEQFFGPGTRLTVL.

The chain recombines TRBV29-1 with TRBJ2-5; 9 nucleotides agree with TRBD1. The last part of the DNA fits TRBJ2-7 better; the J call may be wrong. CDR1 is SQVTM, CDR2 ANQGSEA, per germline. The CDR3 covers 13 residues. CDR3 coding DNA: TGCAGCGCCCAAGGGACAGGGTTGGGCGAGCAGTACTTC. Translation: CSAQGTGLGEQYF.

The sample holds a few counts of this clone. The J gene is TRBJ1-1, the V gene TRBV19; D remains unclear. This CDR3 region has 12 residues. Germline V gene sequence: CDR1 LNHDA, CDR2 SQIVND (reference sequence). The V and J ends lost 9 bases and 4 bases respectively, with 12 bases between them. CDR3 protein: CASAFGRTEAFF. The CDR3 DNA follows: TGTGCCAGCGCCTTTGGGCGCACTGAAGCTTTCTTT.

With regard to this clone: This sample also contains other DNA sequences that code for the same CDR3. The chain links TRBV6-6 to TRBJ1-2; no definite D call. Germline CDR1 MNHNY, CDR2 SVGAGI (reference sequence). The CDR3 loop spans 11 amino acids. V was trimmed by 0 bases and J by 5 bases, leaving 1 base between them. CDR3 sequence reads: CASSYSYGYTF. As DNA, the CDR3 is TGTGCCAGCAGTTACTCATATGGCTACACCTTC.

This clone was counted only a few times. Additional DNA sequences in this sample encode the identical CDR3. This sequence joins TRBV28 and TRBJ2-5, with D hard to call. The length of the CDR3 is 10 residues. Trimming pared 4 bases from V and 4 bases from J, leaving 1 base between. The germline gives CDR1 MDHEN, CDR2 SYDVKM. The CDR3 region is CASSSETQYF. Written as DNA, the CDR3 is TGTGCCAGCAGTTCAGAGACCCAGTACTTC. Filled out from reference TRBV28 and TRBJ2-5, the complete variable domain reads DVKVTQSSRYLVKRTGEKVFLECVQDMDHENMFWYRQDPGLGLRLIYFSYDVKMKEKGDIPEGYSVSREKKERFSLILESASTNQTSMYLCASSSETQYFGPGTRLLVL.

This clone turned up a few times. The V gene is TRBV5-1, the J gene TRBJ1-2, with TRBD1 as a possible D gene (6 bases). Germline-derived CDR1 and CDR2 are SGHRS and YFSETQ. This CDR3 has 13 residues. Trimming removed 4 bases at V and 8 bases at J, with 15 bases between. CDR3 sequence: CASSPRQADGYTF. The DNA of the CDR3 is TGCGCCAGCAGCCCGAGACAGGCGGACGGCTACACCTTC.

This CDR3 reads CASSFRQGKLNEQFF. The CDR3 DNA reads as TGTGCCAGCAGTTTTCGACAGGGGAAACTGAATGAGCAGTTCTTC. V usage is TRBV27 and J usage is TRBJ2-1; 8 bases match TRBD1. The CDR3 consists of 15 residues. The trim removed 3 bases at V and 7 bases at J, leaving 8 bases unmatched. Germline-derived CDR1 and CDR2 are MNHEY and SMNVEV (reference sequence).

This clone was observed a few times. The chain employs TRBV5-4 and TRBJ1-2; tentatively, D is TRBD1 (6 bases). The V and J ends lost 4 bases and 4 bases respectively, with 20 bases between them. The CDR3 totals 16 residues. CDR1 and CDR2 from the germline V gene are SGHNT and YYREEE (reference sequence). Here the CDR3 reads CASSPRQPGEGYGYTF. Written as DNA, the CDR3 is TGTGCCAGCAGCCCACGACAACCAGGGGAGGGCTATGGCTACACCTTC.

V is TRBV10-2 and J is TRBJ1-1; weak D call: TRBD1 (5 bases). The CDR3 spans 13 residues. Germline V gene lookup returns CDR1 WSHSY and CDR2 SAAADI. The ends were cut back, 7 bases at V and 0 bases at J, with 9 bases in the middle. CDR3 sequence: CASIGGVNTEAFF. In nucleotides, the CDR3 is TGCGCCAGCATAGGAGGGGTGAACACTGAAGCTTTCTTT.

The genes are TRBV5-8 and TRBJ1-2; a possible D gene is TRBD1 (6 bases). V was clipped by 4 bases and J by 4 bases, with 11 bases between them. CDR1 and CDR2 from the germline V gene are SGHTS and YDEGEE. The CDR3 length is 13 residues. CDR3 DNA: TGTGCCAGCAGCCCAGGGGACGGCTATGGCTACACCTTC. Translation gives CASSPGDGYGYTF.

The V and J genes are TRBV19 and TRBJ2-3; D not certain. The V end was cut by 3 bases, the J end by 0 bases, with 7 bases between. The CDR3 extends over 14 amino acids. Per germline, CDR1 LNHDA and CDR2 SQIVND (reference sequence). CDR3 amino acids: CASSMGVSTDTQYF. CDR3 DNA: TGTGCCAGTAGTATGGGCGTTAGCACAGATACGCAGTATTTT.

This clone occurred a few times. Other DNA sequences from this sample encode an identical CDR3 as well. The V gene is TRBV29-1, the J gene TRBJ2-5; 10 nucleotides line up with TRBD1. This CDR3 is 12 amino acids long. J lost 5 bases, V lost 3 bases, and 0 bases had no gene match. Germline CDR1 SQVTM, CDR2 ANQGSEA. CDR3 region: CSVEGQGETQYF. The CDR3, as DNA: TGCAGCGTTGAGGGACAGGGGGAGACCCAGTACTTC. The entire variable domain, with the rest obtained from reference TRBV29-1 and TRBJ2-5, is as follows: SAVISQKPSRDICQRGTSLTIQCQVDSQVTMMFWYRQQPGQSLTLIATANQGSEATYESGFVIDKFPISRPNLTFSTLTVSNMSPEDSSIYLCSVEGQGETQYFGPGTRLLVL.

In regard to this clone: Other nucleotide sequences in the sample specify the same CDR3. The V and J genes are TRBV18 and TRBJ2-3; D gene uncertain. CDR1 and CDR2 (germline): KGHSH, LQKENI. This CDR3 comprises 13 residues. V lost 0 bases to trimming and J lost 3 bases, with 4 bases between them. In DNA form, the CDR3 reads TGTGCCAGCTCACCACCGGCGACAGATACGCAGTATTTT. Residues: CASSPPATDTQYF.

This clone was seen more than once but under ten times. The J gene is TRBJ2-6, the V gene TRBV5-1; D is unclear. Per germline, CDR1 SGHRS and CDR2 YFSETQ. The length of the CDR3 is 16 residues. Trimming cost V 4 bases and J 0 bases, with 11 bases left between them. The CDR3 DNA reads as TGCGCCAGCAGCCTCCTCCCTGGCTCTGGGGCCAACGTCCTGACTTTC. Its protein is CASSLLPGSGANVLTF. The full variable domain, its missing parts supplied by reference TRBV5-1 and TRBJ2-6, is KAGVTQTPRYLIKTRGQQVTLSCSPISGHRSVSWYQQTPGQGLQFLFEYFSETQRNKGNFPGRFSGRQFSNSRSEMNVSTLELGDSALYLCASSLLPGSGANVLTFGAGSRLTVL.

This clone was found a few times. The rearrangement joins TRBV5-1 to TRBJ2-5, with D perhaps TRBD2 (7 bases). The CDR3 length is 14 residues. V lost 2 bases to trimming and J lost 4 bases, with 12 bases between them. CDR1 and CDR2 (germline): SGHRS, YFSETQ. CDR3 amino acids: CASSLGQRGETQYF. The CDR3 nucleotides read TGCGCCAGCAGCTTAGGACAGCGGGGAGAGACCCAGTACTTC.

This chain joins TRBV9 and TRBJ1-3, with D hard to call. Germline CDR1 and CDR2: SGDLS and YYNGEE. The CDR3 has 15 residues. V lost 2 bases, J lost 0 bases, and 9 bases lay in between. The CDR3 nucleotides are TGTGCCAGCAGCGTGAAAGGCCACTCTGGAAACACCATATATTTT. This gives the protein CASSVKGHSGNTIYF.

CDR3 DNA sequence: TGTGCCAGCAGTTCCGGGAGGGAAAAACTGTTTTTT. Translated, it gives CASSSGREKLFF. J is TRBJ1-4 and V is TRBV27; D is unclear. V gave up 4 bases and J gave up 8 bases, with 8 bases separating them. The CDR3 has 12 amino acids. Per germline, CDR1 MNHEY and CDR2 SMNVEV (reference sequence).

The gene calls are TRBV7-2 and TRBJ2-3; weak D call: TRBD2 (8 bases). Germline loops: CDR1 SGHTA, CDR2 FQGNSA. Between the trimmed V and J ends, which lost 8 bases and 2 bases, there was a span of 20 bases. The CDR3 runs to 16 residues. CDR3 in amino acids: CASSGGSGGHTDTQYF. For the CDR3, the DNA is TGTGCCAGCTCAGGGGGGAGCGGGGGCCACACAGATACGCAGTATTTT.

This clone turned up a few times. The chain employs TRBV30 and TRBJ2-7; 11 bases line up with TRBD2. In germline, CDR1 is GTSNPN, CDR2 SVGIG (reference sequence). V trimming: 4 bases; J trimming: 4 bases; junction bases outside the gene matches: 3. This CDR3 has 13 amino acids. The CDR3 reads CAWILAGEYEQYF. The CDR3 DNA follows: TGTGCCTGGATACTAGCGGGGGAGTACGAGCAGTACTTC.